This TCR beta chain is drawn from a study of T-cell reconstitution after alpha-beta-depleted transplantation in children. Trimming pared 6 bases from V and 5 bases from J, leaving 12 bases between. The CDR3 sequence is 13 residues long. Germline V gene data show CDR1 as MNHEY and CDR2 as SVGEGT. It was with unique molecular identifiers that the TCRbeta library was prepared. From the PCR reads, TCRdb called clonotypes with MiXCR, one entry per CDR3 protein. The sample records about 230,000 distinct CDR3 sequences, under 9.5% being singletons. The sample here was PBMCs from the stem cell graft donor, taken from the stem cell graft. This TCR was recovered from a human donor who donated a stem cell graft to a child with acute lymphoblastic leukemia. The chain combines TRBV6-2 or TRBV6-3 with TRBJ2-3; D is perhaps TRBD1 or TRBD2 (5 bases each). The CDR3 DNA follows: TGTGCCAGCAGAACCAGAGGGGTAGATACGCAGTATTTT. This translates into CASRTRGVDTQYF.